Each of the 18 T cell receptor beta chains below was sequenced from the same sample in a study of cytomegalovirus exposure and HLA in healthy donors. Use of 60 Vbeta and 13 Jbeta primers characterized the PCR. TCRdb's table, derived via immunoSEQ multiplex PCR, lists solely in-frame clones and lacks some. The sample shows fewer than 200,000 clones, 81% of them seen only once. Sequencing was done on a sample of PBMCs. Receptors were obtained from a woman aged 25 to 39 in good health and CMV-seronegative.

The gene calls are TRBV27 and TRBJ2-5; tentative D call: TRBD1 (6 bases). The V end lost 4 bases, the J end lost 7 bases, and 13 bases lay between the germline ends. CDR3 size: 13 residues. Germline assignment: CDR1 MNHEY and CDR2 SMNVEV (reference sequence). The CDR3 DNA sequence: TGTGCCAGCAGTTCCAGGGGCGTTGGGACCCAGTACTTC. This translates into CASSSRGVGTQYF.

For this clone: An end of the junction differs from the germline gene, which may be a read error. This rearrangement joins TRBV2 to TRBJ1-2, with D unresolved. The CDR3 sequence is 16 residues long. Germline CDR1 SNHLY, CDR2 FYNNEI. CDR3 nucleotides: TGTGCCAGCAGTGATTTAGATCCGGTGTCTAACTATCGCTACACCTTC. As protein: CASSDLDPVSNYRYTF.

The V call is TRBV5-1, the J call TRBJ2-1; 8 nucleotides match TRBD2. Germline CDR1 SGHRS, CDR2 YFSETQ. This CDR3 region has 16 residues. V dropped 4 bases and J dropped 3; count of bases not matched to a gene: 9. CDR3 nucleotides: TGCGCCAGCAGCCTTAACCCGGGACTAGGCTACAATGAGCAGTTCTTC. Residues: CASSLNPGLGYNEQFF.

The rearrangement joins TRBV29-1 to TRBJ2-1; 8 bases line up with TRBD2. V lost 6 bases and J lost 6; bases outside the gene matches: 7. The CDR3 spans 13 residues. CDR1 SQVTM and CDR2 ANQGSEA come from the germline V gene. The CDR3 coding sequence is TGCAGCGTCTCCCCCACTAGCGGCAATGAGCAGTTCTTC. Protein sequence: CSVSPTSGNEQFF.

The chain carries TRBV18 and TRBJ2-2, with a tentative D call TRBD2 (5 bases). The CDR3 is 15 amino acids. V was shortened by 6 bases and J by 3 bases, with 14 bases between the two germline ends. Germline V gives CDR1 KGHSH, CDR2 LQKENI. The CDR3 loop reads CASSPLEADTGELFF. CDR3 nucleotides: TGTGCCAGCTCCCCCCTGGAAGCGGACACCGGGGAGCTGTTTTTT.

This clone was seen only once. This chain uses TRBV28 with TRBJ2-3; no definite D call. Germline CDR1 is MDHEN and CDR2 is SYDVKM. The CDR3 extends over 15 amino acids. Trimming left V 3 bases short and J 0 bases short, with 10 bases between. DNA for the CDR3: TGTGCCAGCAGTTTTCCGGTCCCTAGCACAGATACGCAGTATTTT. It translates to CASSFPVPSTDTQYF.

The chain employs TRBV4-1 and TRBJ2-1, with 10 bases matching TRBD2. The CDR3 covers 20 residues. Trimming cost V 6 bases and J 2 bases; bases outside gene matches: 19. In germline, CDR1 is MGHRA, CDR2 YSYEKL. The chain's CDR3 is CASSQMWIPTSGETYNEQFF. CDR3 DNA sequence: TGCGCCAGCAGTCAGATGTGGATTCCAACTAGCGGGGAAACCTACAATGAGCAGTTCTTC.

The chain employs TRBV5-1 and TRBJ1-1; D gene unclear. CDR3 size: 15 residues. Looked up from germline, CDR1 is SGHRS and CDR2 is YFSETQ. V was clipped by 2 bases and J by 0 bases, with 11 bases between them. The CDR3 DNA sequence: TGCGCCAGCAGCTTAATGGGAGCAATGAACACTGAAGCTTTCTTT. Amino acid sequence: CASSLMGAMNTEAFF. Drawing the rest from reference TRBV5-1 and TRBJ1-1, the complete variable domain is KAGVTQTPRYLIKTRGQQVTLSCSPISGHRSVSWYQQTPGQGLQFLFEYFSETQRNKGNFPGRFSGRQFSNSRSEMNVSTLELGDSALYLCASSLMGAMNTEAFFGQGTRLTVV.

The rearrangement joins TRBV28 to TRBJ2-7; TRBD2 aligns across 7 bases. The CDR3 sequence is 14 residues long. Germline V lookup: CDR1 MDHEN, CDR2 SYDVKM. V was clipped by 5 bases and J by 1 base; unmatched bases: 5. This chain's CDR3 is CASSPGGLSYEQYF. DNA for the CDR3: TGTGCCAGCAGTCCCGGGGGACTATCCTACGAGCAGTACTTC. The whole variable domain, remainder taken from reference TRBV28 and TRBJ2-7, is DVKVTQSSRYLVKRTGEKVFLECVQDMDHENMFWYRQDPGLGLRLIYFSYDVKMKEKGDIPEGYSVSREKKERFSLILESASTNQTSMYLCASSPGGLSYEQYFGPGTRLTVT.

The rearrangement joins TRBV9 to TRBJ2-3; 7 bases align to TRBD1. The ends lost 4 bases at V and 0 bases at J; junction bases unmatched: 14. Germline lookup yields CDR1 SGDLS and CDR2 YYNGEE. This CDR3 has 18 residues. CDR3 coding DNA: TGTGCCAGCAGCCGGACCTATTCCGGGACAGCTAGCACAGATACGCAGTATTTT. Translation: CASSRTYSGTASTDTQYF.

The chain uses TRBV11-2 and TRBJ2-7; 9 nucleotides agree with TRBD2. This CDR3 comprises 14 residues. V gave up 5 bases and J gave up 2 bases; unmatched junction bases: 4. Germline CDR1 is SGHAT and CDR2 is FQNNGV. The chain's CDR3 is CASSLSGGPYEQYF. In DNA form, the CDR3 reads TGTGCCAGCAGCCTGAGCGGGGGGCCCTACGAGCAGTACTTC.

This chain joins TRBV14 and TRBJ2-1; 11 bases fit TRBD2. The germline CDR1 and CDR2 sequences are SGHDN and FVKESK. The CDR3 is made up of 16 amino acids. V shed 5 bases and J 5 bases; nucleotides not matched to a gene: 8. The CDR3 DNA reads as TGTGCCAGCAGCGAAGGGACTAGCGGAGATCACAATGAGCAGTTCTTC. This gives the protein CASSEGTSGDHNEQFF.

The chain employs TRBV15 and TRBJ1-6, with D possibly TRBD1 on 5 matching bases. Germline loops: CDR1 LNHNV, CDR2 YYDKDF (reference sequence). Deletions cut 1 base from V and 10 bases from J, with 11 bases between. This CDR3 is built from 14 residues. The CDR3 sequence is CATSRGGLGSPLHF. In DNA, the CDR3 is TGTGCCACCAGCAGAGGGGGCCTCGGATCACCCCTCCACTTT.

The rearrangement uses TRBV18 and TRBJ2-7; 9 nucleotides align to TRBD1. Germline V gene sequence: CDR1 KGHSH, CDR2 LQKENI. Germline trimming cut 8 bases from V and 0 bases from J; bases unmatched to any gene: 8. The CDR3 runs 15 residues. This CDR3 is CASRAGTGTSYEQYF. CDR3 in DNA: TGTGCCAGCAGAGCCGGGACAGGGACCTCCTACGAGCAGTACTTC.

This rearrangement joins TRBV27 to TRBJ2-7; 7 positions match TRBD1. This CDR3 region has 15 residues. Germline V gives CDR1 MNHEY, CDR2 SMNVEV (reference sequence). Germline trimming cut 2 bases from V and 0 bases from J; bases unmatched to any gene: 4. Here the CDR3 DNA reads TGTGCCAGCAGTTTAAATGACAGGGTCTCCTACGAGCAGTACTTC. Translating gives CASSLNDRVSYEQYF.

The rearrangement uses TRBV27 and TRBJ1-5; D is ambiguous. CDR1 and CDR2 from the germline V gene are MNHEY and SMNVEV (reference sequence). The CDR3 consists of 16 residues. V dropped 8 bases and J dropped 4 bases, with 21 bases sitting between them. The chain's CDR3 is CASSLTLPTENQPQHF. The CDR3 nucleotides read TGTGCCAGCTCTTTGACGCTACCAACAGAGAATCAGCCCCAGCATTTT.

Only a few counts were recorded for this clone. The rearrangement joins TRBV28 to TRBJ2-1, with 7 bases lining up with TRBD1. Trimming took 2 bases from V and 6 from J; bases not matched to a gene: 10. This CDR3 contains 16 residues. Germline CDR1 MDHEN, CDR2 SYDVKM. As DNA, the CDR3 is TGTGCCAGCAGTTTAAGTCTGAGGGGGCTGGTCAATGAGCAGTTCTTC. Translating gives CASSLSLRGLVNEQFF.

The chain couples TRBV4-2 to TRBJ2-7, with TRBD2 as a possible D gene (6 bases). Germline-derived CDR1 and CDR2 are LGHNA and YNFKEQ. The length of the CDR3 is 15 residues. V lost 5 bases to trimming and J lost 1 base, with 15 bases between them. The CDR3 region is CASSSPGTESYEQYF. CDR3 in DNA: TGTGCCAGCAGCTCGCCGGGGACTGAATCCTACGAGCAGTACTTC.